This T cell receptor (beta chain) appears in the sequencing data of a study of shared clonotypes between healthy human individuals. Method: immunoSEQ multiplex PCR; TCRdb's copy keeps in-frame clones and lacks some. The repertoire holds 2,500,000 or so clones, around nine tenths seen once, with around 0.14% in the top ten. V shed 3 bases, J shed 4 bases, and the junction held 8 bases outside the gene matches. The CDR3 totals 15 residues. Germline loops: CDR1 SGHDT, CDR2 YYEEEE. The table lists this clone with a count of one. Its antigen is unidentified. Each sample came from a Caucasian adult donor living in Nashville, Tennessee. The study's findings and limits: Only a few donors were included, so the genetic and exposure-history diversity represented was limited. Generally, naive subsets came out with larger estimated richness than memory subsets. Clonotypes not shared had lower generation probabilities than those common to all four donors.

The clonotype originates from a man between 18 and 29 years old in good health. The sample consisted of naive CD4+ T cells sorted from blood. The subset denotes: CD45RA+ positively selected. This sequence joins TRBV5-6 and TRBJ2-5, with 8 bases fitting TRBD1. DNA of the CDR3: TGTGCCAGCAGCTCATCGGGACAGGCACCAGAGACCCAGTACTTC. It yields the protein CASSSSGQAPETQYF.